The next 9 T cell receptor beta chains were all read from a single sample in a study of glioma-infiltrating T cells. Using RNA template, CDR3s of TCR alpha and beta were amplified with iRepertoire arm-PCR. TCRdb reprocessed the multiplex PCR reads with MiXCR, giving one entry per CDR3 protein. Of 400,000 or so distinct CDR3 sequences in the sample, roughly 41% were seen once. Sequencing used glioma tissue, nonneoplastic brain tissue, or PBMCs (not recorded which). All receptors derive from a human donor with low-grade glioma or glioblastoma, undergoing nonglioma brain surgery, or in good health (not recorded which).

This chain's CDR3 is CASGLVLGTGITGELFF. CDR3 nucleotides: TGTGCTAGTGGTTTGGTGTTAGGGACAGGTATCACCGGGGAGCTGTTTTTT. V is TRBV12-5 and J is TRBJ2-2, with 8 positions matching TRBD1. Unmatched junction bases numbered 7, after V lost 0 bases and J lost 4 bases. The germline V gene encodes CDR1 LGHNT and CDR2 FRNRAP. The CDR3 sequence is 17 residues long.

The sample holds a few counts of this clonotype. The chain uses TRBV18 and TRBJ1-5; 7 nucleotides match TRBD1. Trimming cost V 5 bases and J 16 bases; bases outside gene matches: 23. Germline CDR1 is KGHSH and CDR2 is LQKENI. The CDR3 is 16 amino acids. This CDR3 reads CASSSDRDSISKLLHF. The DNA for the CDR3 is TGTGCCAGCTCATCAGACCGGGACAGCATTTCAAAGCTTTTACATTTT.

J is TRBJ2-5 and V is TRBV4-1; unclear D gene. Germline CDR1 is MGHRA and CDR2 is YSYEKL. Between the trimmed V and J ends, which lost 4 bases and 3 bases, there was a span of 6 bases. There are 12 residues in the CDR3. The CDR3 sequence: CASSPPEETQYF. The CDR3 DNA follows: TGCGCCAGCAGCCCTCCGGAAGAGACCCAGTACTTC.

This clonotype showed up many times. V usage is TRBV28 and J usage is TRBJ2-5, with a weak D call TRBD1 (6 bases). V was pared by 5 bases and J by 5 bases, with 18 bases between. Germline CDR1 is MDHEN and CDR2 is SYDVKM. CDR3 length: 15 residues. This CDR3 is CASSAPQGTQETQYF. Here the CDR3 DNA reads TGTGCCAGCAGTGCCCCCCAGGGGACCCAGGAGACCCAGTACTTC.

The chain employs TRBV28 and TRBJ1-2; tentatively, D is TRBD1 (6 bases). V lost 5 bases and J lost 8, with 15 bases in between. The CDR3 runs 13 residues. Germline V gene sequence: CDR1 MDHEN, CDR2 SYDVKM. CDR3 nucleotides: TGTGCCAGCAGTGTAGGTTTCGGGGGCGGCTACACCTTC. It codes for CASSVGFGGGYTF.

As regards this clonotype: A much larger clone is a single base away; this may be a read error. V gene TRBV27 combines with J gene TRBJ2-7, with TRBD1 matching over 8 bases. After removal of 6 bases from V and 1 base from J, the junction contained 5 bases not matched to a gene. CDR3 length: 14 amino acids. Germline CDR1 MNHEY, CDR2 SMNVEV (reference sequence). CDR3 residues: CASRTGGRSYEQYF. For the CDR3, the DNA is TGTGCCAGCAGAACAGGGGGAAGGTCCTACGAGCAGTACTTC.

This chain uses TRBV4-1 with TRBJ2-1; D possibly corresponds to TRBD1 (6 bases). V lost 0 bases and J lost 3, with 9 bases in between. The CDR3 is 15 amino acids. CDR1 and CDR2 (germline): MGHRA, YSYEKL. CDR3 region: CASSQETGYYNEQFF. For the CDR3, the DNA is TGCGCCAGCAGCCAAGAGACAGGATACTACAATGAGCAGTTCTTC.

This chain joins TRBV28 and TRBJ2-7; no reliable D call. This CDR3 comprises 13 residues. The V and J ends lost 6 bases and 4 bases respectively, with 13 bases between them. CDR1 and CDR2 (germline): MDHEN, SYDVKM. Here the CDR3 DNA reads TGTGCCAGCAGCCTGCTTAATGGGTACGAGCAGTACTTC. It is translated as CASSLLNGYEQYF.

V and J are TRBV20-1 and TRBJ2-3; the match to TRBD2 covers 7 bases. Trimming removed 0 bases from V and 5 bases from J; junction bases left unmatched: 8. Per the germline V gene, CDR1 is DFQATT and CDR2 is SNEGSKA (reference sequence). CDR3 size: 15 residues. CDR3 DNA sequence: TGCAGTGCTAGAGATCGGCGGGAGTACCTAGATACGCAGTATTTT. Residues: CSARDRREYLDTQYF.